This paragraph covers one T cell receptor beta chain sequence. Original handling: Amplification of reference gene primers was used by the study to estimate nucleated cell counts. TCRdb's table, derived via immunoSEQ multiplex PCR, lists solely in-frame clones and lacks some. V, J and clone size are taken as reported in that table, and D and trimming were inferred from the DNA itself. The sample gives 100,000 or so clones, around 92% of which show up once; 5% to 6% is in the top ten. The data were obtained in a study of blood T cell repertoires in COVID-19. Overall study context: There were acute and convalescent COVID-19 samples, and they came from the United States, Italy and Spain. PBMCs, B-cell-depleted T cells, or T cells provided the cDNA or gDNA that made up the material.

V was pared by 6 bases and J by 5 bases, with 6 bases of the junction left unmatched. This CDR3 region has 16 residues. The germline V gene encodes CDR1 SNHLY and CDR2 FYNNEI. This chain uses TRBV2 with TRBJ2-4, with 14 bases identical to TRBD2. The receptor comes from a man in his fifties with active COVID-19. The sample taken for sequencing was peripheral blood. The CDR3 is CASRIGTSGRQNIQYF. CDR3 nucleotide sequence: TGTGCCAGCAGAATTGGGACTAGCGGGAGACAAAACATTCAGTACTTC.